The rows below give T cell receptor beta chains drawn from one sample of a study of T cells in localized non-small cell lung cancer. Sequencing used immunoSEQ multiplex PCR; TCRdb keeps in-frame clones, though not all of them. Among over 2,000 clones, around 31% were seen once, and the ten largest hold 25% to 30%. The source material was normal lung tissue next to the tumor, sampled before any cancer treatment. Source of these receptors: a man aged 40 to 75 with stage I lung adenocarcinoma. CDR3s include the opening cysteine and the closing phenylalanine or tryptophan. Fields, in order: D gene, clone size, V gene, J gene, CDR3 protein, CDR3 DNA. A D gene is named only where the DNA matches it firmly. A clone size is listed for some rows: how often the clone was seen (once, few, many), or a class if it is expanded.

>TRBD1|NA|TRBV23-1|TRBJ1-6
CASSQETGGDSPLHF
TGCGCCAGCAGCCAAGAAACAGGGGGCGATTCACCCCTCCACTTT
>NA|few|TRBV28|TRBJ2-1
CASRLDLDEQFF
TGTGCCAGCAGACTGGACTTGGATGAGCAGTTCTTC
>TRBD1|NA|TRBV5-1|TRBJ1-5
CASSWTGGVQPQHF
TGCGCCAGCAGCTGGACAGGGGGCGTGCAGCCCCAGCATTTT
>TRBD1|large|TRBV18|TRBJ1-5
CASSPDRGGNQPQHF
TGTGCCAGCTCCCCGGACAGGGGGGGCAATCAGCCCCAGCATTTT
>NA|once|TRBV18|TRBJ1-5
CASSYDGNSNQPQHF
TGTGCCAGCTCATACGACGGAAATAGCAATCAGCCCCAGCATTTT
>NA|large|TRBV19|TRBJ2-3
CASSIGAGRDTQYF
TGTGCCAGTAGTATAGGTGCAGGGAGGGATACGCAGTATTTT
>NA|few|TRBV10-3|TRBJ1-1
CAIRTGNTEAFF
TGTGCCATCAGGACAGGTAACACTGAAGCTTTCTTT
>NA|few|TRBV6-8|TRBJ1-6
CAISQTLTSRAPLHF
TGTGCCATCAGTCAAACGTTGACCTCCCGGGCACCCCTCCACTTT
>NA|medium-sized|TRBV7-4|TRBJ1-5
CASSQGSNQPQHF
TGTGCCAGCAGTCAGGGGAGCAATCAGCCCCAGCATTTT
>NA|few|TRBV11-3|TRBJ2-2
CASSLYSGDGELFF
TGTGCCAGCAGCTTATACTCCGGCGACGGGGAGCTGTTTTTT
>TRBD2|NA|TRBV18|TRBJ2-3
CASSPSSGGTDTQYF
TGTGCCAGCTCACCATCCTCGGGGGGGACAGATACGCAGTATTTT
>NA|NA|TRBV19|TRBJ1-6
CASSQALLSPLHF
TGTGCCAGTTCACAGGCGCTCTTATCACCCCTCCACTTT
>NA|hyperexpanded|TRBV30|TRBJ1-3
CAWSLGGYAPGNTIYF
TGTGCCTGGAGCTTAGGCGGGTACGCTCCCGGAAACACCATATATTTT
>NA|few|TRBV11-3|TRBJ1-6
CASSSGDAYNSPLHF
TGTGCCAGCAGCTCAGGAGACGCCTATAATTCACCCCTCCACTTT
>TRBD2|few|TRBV6-8|TRBJ2-7
CASSYSSGGGYEQYF
TGTGCCAGCAGTTACTCTAGCGGGGGGGGCTACGAGCAGTACTTC
>NA|medium-sized|TRBV11-3|TRBJ2-1
CASSLTARPYNEQFF
TGTGCCAGCAGCTTAACGGCTAGGCCATACAATGAGCAGTTCTTC
>NA|NA|TRBV9|TRBJ2-5
CASSVGQGRGETQYF
TGTGCCAGCAGCGTAGGACAGGGGAGGGGAGAGACCCAGTACTTC
>NA|NA|TRBV6-8|TRBJ2-5
CASSYGDGFQETQYF
TGTGCCAGCAGTTACGGGGACGGTTTCCAAGAGACCCAGTACTTC
>TRBD2|few|TRBV18|TRBJ2-7
CASSPRGRGGSYEQYF
TGTGCCAGCTCACCGCGGGGGCGGGGGGGCTCCTACGAGCAGTACTTC
>NA|NA|TRBV6-8|TRBJ1-1
CASNKPRTEGTEAFF
TGTGCCAGCAATAAGCCAAGGACAGAGGGCACTGAAGCTTTCTTT
>TRBD1|medium-sized|TRBV11-3|TRBJ1-1
CASSLGQGARDTEAFF
TGTGCCAGCAGCTTGGGACAGGGGGCGCGGGACACTGAAGCTTTCTTT
>TRBD1|NA|TRBV19|TRBJ2-7
CASSIPRDSYEQYF
TGTGCCAGTAGTATTCCCCGGGACAGCTACGAGCAGTACTTC
>TRBD1|few|TRBV18|TRBJ1-5
CASSEGTGGNQPQHF
TGTGCCAGCTCAGAAGGGACAGGGGGGAATCAGCCCCAGCATTTT
>NA|few|TRBV6-8|TRBJ1-1
CASSPTGAANTEAFF
TGTGCCAGCAGTCCGACCGGGGCGGCGAACACTGAAGCTTTCTTT
>TRBD1|few|TRBV4-1|TRBJ1-1
CASSQVGTAEAFF
TGCGCCAGCAGCCAAGTGGGGACAGCTGAAGCTTTCTTT
>NA|NA|TRBV6-1|TRBJ2-5
CASSEGREEGQETQYF
TGTGCCAGCAGTGAAGGGAGGGAGGAGGGTCAAGAGACCCAGTACTTC
>NA|few|TRBV6-7|TRBJ1-2
CASTHPGYLNYGYTF
TGTGCCAGCACTCACCCTGGATACCTTAACTATGGCTACACCTTC
>TRBD1|NA|TRBV18|TRBJ1-1
CASSQGANTEAFF
TGTGCCAGCTCCCAGGGGGCGAACACTGAAGCTTTCTTT
>NA|NA|TRBV18|TRBJ2-3
CASSAIYGGRTDTQYF
TGTGCCAGCTCCGCTATTTACGGGGGCCGCACAGATACGCAGTATTTT
>NA|once|TRBV28|TRBJ2-1
CASSLLAQGAGEQFF
TGTGCCAGCAGTTTACTCGCACAGGGTGCAGGTGAGCAGTTCTTC